This T cell receptor (beta chain) was captured by sequencing in a study of regulatory T cells in long-lasting Graves disease. The ends lost 5 bases at V and 5 bases at J; junction bases unmatched: 6. CDR3 length equals 14 residues. Germline CDR1 is MNHEY and CDR2 is SMNVEV (reference sequence). This clonotype was counted at least ten times. To make TCR beta libraries, researchers used iRepertoire HTBI primers and Arm-PCR of CDR3 regions. MiXCR was run by TCRdb on the multiplex PCR reads, yielding one entry per CDR3 protein. The sample yields hundreds of thousands of distinct CDR3 sequences, approximately 16% seen once. Time point denoted: newly diagnosed GD, antithyroid drugs for less than 3 months. Scientists built the TCR library using RNA that was extracted from PBMCs. The same data also went into a second study, on T cells in Graves' hyperthyroidism and ophthalmopathy. That investigation notes: Patients showing uncontrolled infection, other autoimmune disease, pregnancy or lactation were ineligible.

This receptor was taken from a woman aged 35-60 years with Graves disease. The starting material was peripheral blood mononuclear cells (PBMCs), obtained at new diagnosis, from a patient treated with antithyroid drugs. The chain combines TRBV27 with TRBJ2-5; 9 positions match TRBD2. CDR3 coding DNA: TGTGCCAGCAGTGCCCGGACTAGCGAGGAGACCCAGTACTTC. It is translated as CASSARTSEETQYF.